This T cell receptor beta chain was identified during a study of cytomegalovirus exposure and HLA in healthy donors. General study findings and limits: Most TCR beta V segments were productive about 90% or about 30% of the time in an earlier analysis. Accurate HLA-A and HLA-B prediction from TCR beta sequences was reported for most subjects.

Primers for the PCR totalled 60 Vbeta and 13 Jbeta. Measured with immunoSEQ multiplex PCR; TCRdb has only the in-frame clones, and not every one. The sample records some 180,000 clones, over 70% being singletons. Regarding this clone: Its antigen is unknown.

The sample consisted of PBMCs. The source is an older woman in good health and CMV-seropositive.

This CDR3 is CASSLTPLTNTDTQYF. DNA of the CDR3: TGCGCCAGCAGCTTGACTCCTCTAACTAACACAGATACGCAGTATTTT. The chain combines TRBV5-1 with TRBJ2-3; no clear D. The germline gives CDR1 SGHRS, CDR2 YFSETQ. Trimming removed 1 base from V and 2 bases from J, with 14 bases in between. CDR3 size: 16 residues.